The 21 T cell receptor beta chains below were found in one sample sequenced in a study of early T cells in non-severe SARS-CoV-2 infection. Each CDR3 protein is one row after TCRdb ran MiXCR on the 5' RACE reads. The table lists about 64,000 distinct CDR3 sequences, less than 20% of them singletons. The sequencing used whole blood, collected at baseline. The receptor source for this set is an adult who was a healthcare worker with PCR-confirmed SARS-CoV-2 infection or an uninfected control (not recorded which).

This clonotype has just a few counts. The chain recombines TRBV20-1 with TRBJ2-7; 9 positions match TRBD1. Germline assignment: CDR1 DFQATT and CDR2 SNEGSKA (reference sequence). The CDR3 runs 17 residues. V shed 0 bases and J 3 bases; nucleotides not matched to a gene: 12. The CDR3 here is CSARDSKGTGLFYEQYF. The CDR3 DNA reads as TGCAGTGCTAGAGATTCTAAGGGGACAGGGTTGTTCTACGAGCAGTACTTC.

This clonotype was seen ten or more times. This sequence joins TRBV30 and TRBJ2-3; D is unclear. This CDR3 region has 13 residues. The V gene lost 3 bases and the J gene lost 0 bases, with 7 bases spanning the gap. Germline V gene lookup returns CDR1 GTSNPN and CDR2 SVGIG (reference sequence). The CDR3, as DNA: TGTGCCTGGAGGACCAGCAGCACAGATACGCAGTATTTT. Translated, it gives CAWRTSSTDTQYF.

CDR3 loop: CASSYSLTPTGELFF. DNA for the CDR3: TGTGCCAGCAGTTACTCGCTGACACCCACCGGGGAGCTGTTTTTT. This rearrangement joins TRBV6-6 to TRBJ2-2, with no clear D. CDR3 length: 15 amino acids. V was clipped by 0 bases and J by 4 bases, with 9 bases between them. Germline values: CDR1 MNHNY, CDR2 SVGAGI (reference sequence).

V and J are TRBV20-1 and TRBJ2-2, with 7 bases that match TRBD1. Per the germline V gene, CDR1 is DFQATT and CDR2 is SNEGSKA (reference sequence). The CDR3 extends over 14 amino acids. CDR3 coding DNA: TGCAGCGGATATGGGACAGAGAACACCGGGGAGCTGTTTTTT. Protein sequence: CSGYGTENTGELFF.

The V call is TRBV28, the J call TRBJ2-4; D remains ambiguous. V shed 3 bases and J shed 4 bases, with 7 bases lying between them. CDR3 length: 13 residues. The germline V gene has CDR1 MDHEN and CDR2 SYDVKM. The CDR3 loop is CASSLVGKNIQYF. As DNA, the CDR3 is TGTGCCAGCAGTTTGGTAGGGAAAAACATTCAGTACTTC.

The chain couples TRBV15 to TRBJ2-3; D is unresolved. This CDR3 has 13 amino acids. Germline loops: CDR1 LNHNV, CDR2 YYDKDF (reference sequence). V lost 3 bases, J lost 8 bases, and 12 bases lay in between. The CDR3 region is CATSRDPTLTQYF. In nucleotides, the CDR3 is TGTGCCACCAGCAGGGACCCCACGCTTACGCAGTATTTT.

Only a few counts were recorded for this clonotype. The V call is TRBV6-6, the J call TRBJ2-1; 7 bases line up with TRBD1. J lost 7 bases, V lost 0 bases, and 12 bases had no gene match. CDR1 is MNHNY and CDR2 is SVGAGI in the germline V gene (reference sequence). The CDR3 has 17 amino acids. The CDR3 sequence is CASSYSGPRTGGNEQFF. Here the CDR3 DNA reads TGTGCCAGCAGTTACTCGGGGCCGAGGACAGGTGGGAATGAGCAGTTCTTC.

This chain joins TRBV25-1 and TRBJ2-2, with TRBD2 matching 11 bases. CDR3 size: 12 residues. CDR1 and CDR2 from the germline V gene are MGHDK and SYGVNS. The chain's CDR3 is CALAGGTGELFF. CDR3 sequence (DNA): TGTGCTCTAGCGGGAGGAACCGGGGAGCTGTTTTTT.

CDR3 sequence (DNA): TGTGCCAGCAATTCAGTGAGGCTCGGAACAGATACGCAGTATTTT. Translation gives CASNSVRLGTDTQYF. This sequence joins TRBV27 and TRBJ2-3; D is uncertain. The CDR3 runs to 15 residues. Germline assignment: CDR1 MNHEY and CDR2 SMNVEV (reference sequence). V dropped 7 bases and J dropped 3 bases, with 17 bases sitting between them.

This CDR3 is CSARAPVGVPDTQYF. CDR3 DNA: TGCAGTGCTAGAGCCCCGGTGGGGGTCCCAGATACGCAGTATTTT. The rearrangement joins TRBV20-1 to TRBJ2-3; either TRBD1 or TRBD2 may supply D (5 bases each). Deletions cut 1 base from V and 4 bases from J, with 15 bases between. There are 15 residues in the CDR3. Germline CDR1 and CDR2: DFQATT and SNEGSKA (reference sequence).

This clonotype has a handful of counts. The chain employs TRBV18 and TRBJ1-1; D perhaps matches TRBD1 (6 bases). Germline CDR1 KGHSH, CDR2 LQKENI. The germline V and J ends were trimmed by 3 bases and 4 bases, with 15 bases remaining between them. CDR3 length: 15 amino acids. This CDR3 reads CASSPQGGGSTEAFF. DNA of the CDR3: TGTGCCAGCTCACCGCAAGGAGGGGGTAGCACTGAAGCTTTCTTT.

This sequence joins TRBV10-3 and TRBJ2-3; 11 bases align to TRBD2. The CDR3 length is 15 residues. Germline trimming cut 4 bases from V and 7 bases from J; bases unmatched to any gene: 7. Germline CDR1 reads ENHRY; CDR2 reads SYGVKD. The CDR3 loop reads CAISAQTSGANTQYF. The CDR3 DNA sequence: TGTGCCATCAGTGCGCAGACTAGCGGGGCGAATACGCAGTATTTT.

This clonotype was counted at least ten times. The rearrangement links TRBV20-1 to TRBJ2-1; D may be TRBD2 (5 bases). This CDR3 region has 15 residues. The V and J ends lost 1 base and 0 bases respectively, with 10 bases between them. Germline-derived CDR1 and CDR2 are DFQATT and SNEGSKA (reference sequence). CDR3 residues: CSARVWRSSYNEQFF. In nucleotides, the CDR3 is TGCAGTGCTAGAGTCTGGAGGAGCTCCTACAATGAGCAGTTCTTC.

The genes are TRBV7-9 and TRBJ2-7; 12 positions agree with TRBD1. V gave up 3 bases and J gave up 5 bases; unmatched junction bases: 5. The CDR3 runs to 15 residues. Germline CDR1 and CDR2: SEHNR and FQNEAQ (reference sequence). The CDR3 DNA is TGTGCCAGCAGCTTGGGACAGGGGGCAGGAAACGAGCAGTACTTC. It specifies CASSLGQGAGNEQYF. Drawing the rest from reference TRBV7-9 and TRBJ2-7, the complete variable domain is DTGVSQNPRHKITKRGQNVTFRCDPISEHNRLYWYRQTLGQGPEFLTYFQNEAQLEKSRLLSDRFSAERPKGSFSTLEIQRTEQGDSAMYLCASSLGQGAGNEQYFGPGTRLTVT.

The table lists this clonotype with many counts. The chain links TRBV6-4 to TRBJ1-5, with D perhaps TRBD1 (5 bases). Germline lookup yields CDR1 MRHNA and CDR2 SNTAGT. The CDR3 has 16 amino acids. V was clipped by 2 bases and J by 0 bases, with 11 bases between them. CDR3: CASSDKGSDSNQPQHF. For the CDR3, the DNA is TGTGCCAGCAGTGACAAGGGGTCGGATAGCAATCAGCCCCAGCATTTT.

Ten or more counts support this clonotype. V and J are TRBV6-5 and TRBJ2-1, with D tentatively TRBD1 or TRBD2 (5 bases each). CDR1 and CDR2 from the germline V gene are MNHEY and SVGAGI. Trimming took off 2 bases at V and 0 bases at J, with 11 bases between the two ends. The CDR3 spans 16 residues. CDR3: CASSYGTPSSYNEQFF. Written as DNA, the CDR3 is TGTGCCAGCAGTTACGGGACGCCAAGCTCCTACAATGAGCAGTTCTTC.

The chain uses TRBV6-1 and TRBJ1-1, with D maybe TRBD1 (6 bases). This CDR3 region has 15 residues. Germline V gene sequence: CDR1 MNHNS, CDR2 SASEGT. Between the trimmed V and J ends, which lost 5 bases and 4 bases, there was a span of 17 bases. CDR3 in DNA: TGTGCCAGCAGTCCAGCCGGGGGGCGCGGCACTGAAGCTTTCTTT. This gives the protein CASSPAGGRGTEAFF.

The chain combines TRBV18 with TRBJ2-7; D is unclear. V was trimmed by 3 bases and J by 3 bases, leaving 12 bases between them. The CDR3 runs to 14 residues. CDR1 and CDR2 (germline): KGHSH, LQKENI. CDR3 nucleotide sequence: TGTGCCAGCTCACCGCCAGAGGATGACTACGAGCAGTACTTC. It yields the protein CASSPPEDDYEQYF.

This clonotype has more than one count but fewer than ten. This chain links TRBV3-1 with TRBJ1-1, with a weak D call TRBD1 (6 bases). V was cut by 0 bases and J by 8 bases, with 16 bases left in between. CDR1 LGHDT and CDR2 YNNKEL come from the germline V gene (reference sequence). The length of the CDR3 is 15 residues. CDR3 sequence reads: CASSQDTHRVQEAFF. CDR3 DNA: TGTGCCAGCAGCCAAGATACGCACAGGGTCCAAGAAGCTTTCTTT. Together with reference TRBV3-1 and TRBJ1-1, the CDR3 gives the full variable domain: DTAVSQTPKYLVTQMGNDKSIKCEQNLGHDTMYWYKQDSKKFLKIMFSYNNKELIINETVPNRFSPKSPDKAHLNLHINSLELGDSAVYFCASSQDTHRVQEAFFGQGTRLTVV.

V gene TRBV18 combines with J gene TRBJ1-3; TRBD1 agrees at 7 bases. Germline loops: CDR1 KGHSH, CDR2 LQKENI. The CDR3 contains 16 residues. Trimming at V came to 6 bases and at J to 0 bases, leaving 8 bases not matched to a gene. The CDR3: CASSLGDRNSGNTIYF. The CDR3 nucleotides read TGTGCCAGCTCCCTGGGGGACAGAAACTCTGGAAACACCATATATTTT. The full variable domain, in which reference TRBV18 and TRBJ1-3 provide the parts outside the CDR3, is NAGVMQNPRHLVRRRGQEARLRCSPMKGHSHVYWYRQLPEEGLKFMVYLQKENIIDESGMPKERFSAEFPKEGPSILRIQQVVRGDSAAYFCASSLGDRNSGNTIYFGEGSWLTVV.

This clonotype was found a few times. V is TRBV9 and J is TRBJ2-7; TRBD2 matches 7 bases. This CDR3 comprises 15 residues. From germline, CDR1 is SGDLS and CDR2 YYNGEE. J gave up 4 bases and V 0 bases, and 7 bases lay outside the gene matches. The CDR3 nucleotides are TGTGCCAGCAGCGTAGGCGGGAGTGGGACTTACGAGCAGTACTTC. Its protein is CASSVGGSGTYEQYF.